The rows below give T cell receptor beta chains drawn from one sample of a study of T cells after posttransplantation cyclophosphamide. Generated by immunoSEQ multiplex PCR, the TCRdb table keeps only in-frame clones and is missing some. The table has more than 30,000 clones, 85% to 95% seen once. Sequencing was performed on naive CD4+ T cells sorted from PBMCs. The receptors were gathered from a woman aged 55-69 years in good health, CMV-negative, and a related stem cell transplant donor. Both conserved end residues are part of each CDR3. Fields, in order: clone size, V gene, D gene, J gene, CDR3 length, CDR3 DNA, CDR3 protein. D genes are given only for firm matches. Where a row states a size, it is once, few, many or the class of an expanded clone; other rows omit it.

clone size: NA; V gene: TRBV2; D gene: NA; J gene: TRBJ1-1; CDR3 length: 12; CDR3 DNA: TGTGCCAGCAGTGAACAACAGACTGAAGCTTTCTTT; CDR3 protein: CASSEQQTEAFF
clone size: NA; V gene: TRBV11-2; D gene: NA; J gene: TRBJ2-7; CDR3 length: 13; CDR3 DNA: TGTGCCACTTCCCGAACTGTCACCTACGAGCAGTACTTC; CDR3 protein: CATSRTVTYEQYF
clone size: NA; V gene: TRBV4-3; D gene: TRBD1; J gene: TRBJ2-1; CDR3 length: 16; CDR3 DNA: TGCGCCAGCAGCCAGGCCCCGCCCGGGACAGGGGGTGAGCAGTTCTTC; CDR3 protein: CASSQAPPGTGGEQFF
clone size: once; V gene: TRBV29-1; D gene: TRBD2; J gene: TRBJ2-5; CDR3 length: 12; CDR3 DNA: TGCAGCGTTTCGAAGGGAGGGGAGACCCAGTACTTC; CDR3 protein: CSVSKGGETQYF
clone size: NA; V gene: TRBV5-6; D gene: NA; J gene: TRBJ1-4; CDR3 length: 13; CDR3 DNA: TGTGCCAGCAGCTTGGGTGGGACTGTGGAACTGTTTTTT; CDR3 protein: CASSLGGTVELFF
clone size: NA; V gene: TRBV11-3; D gene: TRBD1; J gene: TRBJ2-5; CDR3 length: 17; CDR3 DNA: TGTGCCAGCAGCCCGGACAGGGGGCTAACAGGTGGAGAGACCCAGTACTTC; CDR3 protein: CASSPDRGLTGGETQYF
clone size: NA; V gene: TRBV27; D gene: NA; J gene: TRBJ2-3; CDR3 length: 15; CDR3 DNA: TGTGCCAGCAGTTTAAAGGGAGCTAGCACAGATACGCAGTATTTT; CDR3 protein: CASSLKGASTDTQYF
clone size: NA; V gene: TRBV2; D gene: TRBD1; J gene: TRBJ2-3; CDR3 length: 15; CDR3 DNA: TGTGCCAGCAGAGTACAGGGGGCCGGCACAGATACGCAGTATTTT; CDR3 protein: CASRVQGAGTDTQYF
clone size: NA; V gene: TRBV6-1; D gene: NA; J gene: TRBJ1-2; CDR3 length: 11; CDR3 DNA: TGTGCCAGCAGTGAGGGAGAAGGCTACACCTTC; CDR3 protein: CASSEGEGYTF
clone size: NA; V gene: TRBV2; D gene: TRBD1; J gene: TRBJ2-5; CDR3 length: 14; CDR3 DNA: TGTGCCAGCAGGGCCGACAGGGGAAAGGGGACCCAGTACTTC; CDR3 protein: CASRADRGKGTQYF
clone size: NA; V gene: TRBV7-2; D gene: TRBD2; J gene: TRBJ2-1; CDR3 length: 12; CDR3 DNA: TGTGCCAGCAGCTCAGGACTAGATGAGCAGTTCTTC; CDR3 protein: CASSSGLDEQFF
clone size: NA; V gene: TRBV7-3; D gene: NA; J gene: TRBJ1-3; CDR3 length: 19; CDR3 DNA: TGTGCCAGCAGCTTTCCACAGGGCTTCCAGGGACGCTCTGGAAACACCATATATTTT; CDR3 protein: CASSFPQGFQGRSGNTIYF
clone size: NA; V gene: TRBV29-1; D gene: NA; J gene: TRBJ2-5; CDR3 length: 12; CDR3 DNA: TGCAGCGTTGGATGGAGGGCGGAGACCCAGTACTTC; CDR3 protein: CSVGWRAETQYF
clone size: NA; V gene: TRBV30; D gene: NA; J gene: TRBJ2-7; CDR3 length: 13; CDR3 DNA: TGTGCCTGGAGTGTAGCAGGGTACTACGAGCAGTACTTC; CDR3 protein: CAWSVAGYYEQYF
clone size: NA; V gene: TRBV28; D gene: NA; J gene: TRBJ1-4; CDR3 length: 16; CDR3 DNA: TGTGCCAGCAGACATCAGGGGCCCACGGCTAATGAAAAACTGTTTTTT; CDR3 protein: CASRHQGPTANEKLFF
clone size: NA; V gene: TRBV5-1; D gene: TRBD2; J gene: TRBJ2-5; CDR3 length: 15; CDR3 DNA: TGCGCCAGCAGCCGCTCGGCTAGCGGGTCCGAGACCCAGTACTTC; CDR3 protein: CASSRSASGSETQYF
clone size: once; V gene: TRBV28; D gene: TRBD2; J gene: TRBJ2-4; CDR3 length: 20; CDR3 DNA: TGTGCCAGCAGTTTGCCATTGACTAGCGGGACGGTTCTAGCCAAAAACATTCAGTACTTC; CDR3 protein: CASSLPLTSGTVLAKNIQYF
clone size: NA; V gene: TRBV7-8; D gene: NA; J gene: TRBJ1-1; CDR3 length: 15; CDR3 DNA: TGTGCCAGCAGCTTCGCCCGAACAGCGAACACTGAAGCTTTCTTT; CDR3 protein: CASSFARTANTEAFF
clone size: once; V gene: TRBV6-6; D gene: TRBD1; J gene: TRBJ1-2; CDR3 length: 14; CDR3 DNA: TGTGCCAGCAGTTCCACAGGGGGCACCTATGGCTACACCTTC; CDR3 protein: CASSSTGGTYGYTF
clone size: NA; V gene: TRBV5-1; D gene: NA; J gene: TRBJ2-5; CDR3 length: 13; CDR3 DNA: TGCGCCAGCAGCTTCCCCGGGGGAGAGACCCAGTACTTC; CDR3 protein: CASSFPGGETQYF
clone size: NA; V gene: TRBV4-2; D gene: TRBD2; J gene: TRBJ2-1; CDR3 length: 16; CDR3 DNA: TGTGCCAGCAGCTCACTAGCGGGGGACTCCTACAATGAGCAGTTCTTC; CDR3 protein: CASSSLAGDSYNEQFF
clone size: NA; V gene: TRBV7-2; D gene: TRBD1; J gene: TRBJ2-2; CDR3 length: 16; CDR3 DNA: TGTGCCAGCAGCCAAACAGGGGGCTCGGTGAACGGGGAGCTGTTTTTT; CDR3 protein: CASSQTGGSVNGELFF
clone size: NA; V gene: TRBV7-3; D gene: NA; J gene: TRBJ1-2; CDR3 length: 16; CDR3 DNA: TGTGCCAGCAGCACAAGCAGGGACTTGGCGCATGGGGGCTACACCTTC; CDR3 protein: CASSTSRDLAHGGYTF
clone size: NA; V gene: TRBV7-3; D gene: TRBD1; J gene: TRBJ1-6; CDR3 length: 15; CDR3 DNA: TGTGCCAGCAGCCTCGACAGGGCCTCTAATTCACCCCTCCACTTT; CDR3 protein: CASSLDRASNSPLHF
clone size: NA; V gene: TRBV28; D gene: NA; J gene: TRBJ2-1; CDR3 length: 13; CDR3 DNA: TGTGCCAGCAAGAGCGGGTTTAAAAATGAGCAGTTCTTC; CDR3 protein: CASKSGFKNEQFF
clone size: NA; V gene: TRBV9; D gene: TRBD1; J gene: TRBJ1-1; CDR3 length: 15; CDR3 DNA: TGTGCCAGCAGCCGAACAGGGGGCAGGAACACTGAAGCTTTCTTT; CDR3 protein: CASSRTGGRNTEAFF
clone size: once; V gene: TRBV7-3; D gene: TRBD1; J gene: TRBJ1-5; CDR3 length: 14; CDR3 DNA: TGTGCCAGCAGCACAGGGGGGGGTAATCAGCCCCAGCATTTT; CDR3 protein: CASSTGGGNQPQHF
clone size: NA; V gene: TRBV9; D gene: TRBD1; J gene: TRBJ1-3; CDR3 length: 17; CDR3 DNA: TGTGCCAGCAGCGCCCCAGCAGGGGGAGGCTCTGGAAACACCATATATTTT; CDR3 protein: CASSAPAGGGSGNTIYF
clone size: NA; V gene: TRBV29-1; D gene: TRBD1; J gene: TRBJ2-5; CDR3 length: 13; CDR3 DNA: TGCAGCGTCCCCGGGACAGGGAAAGAGACCCAGTACTTC; CDR3 protein: CSVPGTGKETQYF
clone size: NA; V gene: TRBV7-2; D gene: TRBD1; J gene: TRBJ1-5; CDR3 length: 13; CDR3 DNA: TGTGCCGGAAAGACAGGGGGCGGTCAGCCCCAGCATTTT; CDR3 protein: CAGKTGGGQPQHF
clone size: once; V gene: TRBV4-1; D gene: TRBD2; J gene: TRBJ2-7; CDR3 length: 16; CDR3 DNA: TGCGCCAGCAGCCCCAGTTCAGCGGGAAGCTCCTACGAGCAGTACTTC; CDR3 protein: CASSPSSAGSSYEQYF
clone size: NA; V gene: TRBV9; D gene: NA; J gene: TRBJ1-4; CDR3 length: 15; CDR3 DNA: TGTGCCAGCAGCCCCGACAGGCCCCAAGGTGAAAAACTGTTTTTT; CDR3 protein: CASSPDRPQGEKLFF
clone size: NA; V gene: TRBV6-4; D gene: TRBD2; J gene: TRBJ2-3; CDR3 length: 17; CDR3 DNA: TGTGCCAGCAGCGTCGCCTTTTTAGCGGGGGGCCGGGCCGACAAGTATTTT; CDR3 protein: CASSVAFLAGGRADKYF
clone size: NA; V gene: TRBV18; D gene: NA; J gene: TRBJ2-1; CDR3 length: 13; CDR3 DNA: TGTGCCAGCTCACAGGGTGGCCAGGGGGAGCAGTTCTTC; CDR3 protein: CASSQGGQGEQFF
clone size: NA; V gene: TRBV28; D gene: NA; J gene: TRBJ1-5; CDR3 length: 16; CDR3 DNA: TGTGCCAGCAGTTTACTACAGGGTGGGAGCAATCAGCCCCAGCATTTT; CDR3 protein: CASSLLQGGSNQPQHF
clone size: once; V gene: TRBV28; D gene: NA; J gene: TRBJ1-2; CDR3 length: 14; CDR3 DNA: TGTGCCAGCAGGCCCGAGACACGGAACTATGGCTACACCTTC; CDR3 protein: CASRPETRNYGYTF
clone size: NA; V gene: TRBV2; D gene: TRBD1; J gene: TRBJ2-7; CDR3 length: 16; CDR3 DNA: TGTGCCAGCAGTGAAGCGTCCGGGACAGTGCTCTACGAGCAGTACTTC; CDR3 protein: CASSEASGTVLYEQYF
clone size: NA; V gene: TRBV9; D gene: TRBD2; J gene: TRBJ2-7; CDR3 length: 14; CDR3 DNA: TGTGCCAGCAGCGCCGGGACTAGCGGGCGCCCCCAGTACTTC; CDR3 protein: CASSAGTSGRPQYF
clone size: NA; V gene: TRBV29-1; D gene: TRBD1; J gene: TRBJ1-1; CDR3 length: 12; CDR3 DNA: TGCAGCGTGGCTACAGGGGACCCTGAAGCTTTCTTT; CDR3 protein: CSVATGDPEAFF
clone size: NA; V gene: TRBV18; D gene: NA; J gene: TRBJ2-3; CDR3 length: 14; CDR3 DNA: TGTGCCAGCTCACCGGGGGGTTCCACAGATACGCAGTATTTT; CDR3 protein: CASSPGGSTDTQYF
clone size: once; V gene: TRBV7-2; D gene: TRBD2; J gene: TRBJ2-5; CDR3 length: 17; CDR3 DNA: TGTGCCAGCAGCTGGGCGGGGACTAGCGGGTTCCAAGAGACCCAGTACTTC; CDR3 protein: CASSWAGTSGFQETQYF
clone size: NA; V gene: TRBV19; D gene: NA; J gene: TRBJ2-1; CDR3 length: 13; CDR3 DNA: TGTGCCAGTAGTATATCACAGAACAATGAGCAGTTCTTC; CDR3 protein: CASSISQNNEQFF
clone size: NA; V gene: TRBV2; D gene: TRBD2; J gene: TRBJ2-1; CDR3 length: 16; CDR3 DNA: TGTGCCAGCAGAAAAACTAGCGGGCTGATATACAATGAGCAGTTCTTC; CDR3 protein: CASRKTSGLIYNEQFF
clone size: NA; V gene: TRBV5-4; D gene: TRBD2; J gene: TRBJ2-7; CDR3 length: 16; CDR3 DNA: TGTGCCAGCACCGCAAGCACGGGGGGACTGATCTACGAGCAGTACTTC; CDR3 protein: CASTASTGGLIYEQYF
clone size: NA; V gene: TRBV7-2; D gene: TRBD2; J gene: TRBJ2-7; CDR3 length: 14; CDR3 DNA: TGTGCCAGCAGCCTTAGCGGGAGCTCCTACGAGCAGTACTTC; CDR3 protein: CASSLSGSSYEQYF
clone size: NA; V gene: TRBV29-1; D gene: NA; J gene: TRBJ2-7; CDR3 length: 13; CDR3 DNA: TGCAGCGTTCTTACAGGGCCCTCCTACGAGCAGTACTTC; CDR3 protein: CSVLTGPSYEQYF
clone size: NA; V gene: TRBV6-5; D gene: TRBD1; J gene: TRBJ2-2; CDR3 length: 15; CDR3 DNA: TGTGCCAGCAGTGCGAGGACAGGGCTGGCCGGGGAGCTGTTTTTT; CDR3 protein: CASSARTGLAGELFF
clone size: NA; V gene: TRBV4-3; D gene: NA; J gene: TRBJ2-1; CDR3 length: 15; CDR3 DNA: TGCGCCAGCAGCCAAGTGGTAGCCTACCTCAATGAGCAGTTCTTC; CDR3 protein: CASSQVVAYLNEQFF
clone size: NA; V gene: TRBV6-5; D gene: NA; J gene: TRBJ2-2; CDR3 length: 16; CDR3 DNA: TGTGCCAGCAGTTACTCCAGACAGGGAGGTGGTGGGGAGCTGTTTTTT; CDR3 protein: CASSYSRQGGGGELFF
clone size: once; V gene: TRBV6-1; D gene: NA; J gene: TRBJ2-4; CDR3 length: 14; CDR3 DNA: TGTGCCAGCAGAGGAGGGGGCTCCGAAAACATTCAGTACTTC; CDR3 protein: CASRGGGSENIQYF
clone size: NA; V gene: TRBV5-1; D gene: NA; J gene: TRBJ2-7; CDR3 length: 13; CDR3 DNA: TGCGCCAGCAGCTTACAACCCCCCTACGAGCAGTACTTC; CDR3 protein: CASSLQPPYEQYF